The 6 T cell receptor beta chains reported below all come from one sample, sequenced in a study of memory CD4+ T cells and cytomegalovirus serostatus (dated by TCRdb to the late 2010s). A FACSAria II was used to sort memory CD4+ T cells, defined as single viable CD3+CD4+CD8-CD45RO+ cells. Receptor libraries were prepared by the immunoSEQ multiplex PCR assay. The immuneACCESS repertoire file appears here via TCRdb, limited to in-frame rearrangements. These files lack a portion of the clones; in checked studies, under half of the deficit traces to unresolved V genes, and the cause of the others is not known. The sample table contains more than 55,000 clones; only one count was recorded for roughly four fifths of them. 0.88% of the sample rests with the top ten. The sequencing input was memory CD4+ T cells from blood. Receptor source: an adult in good health and CMV-seronegative.

This chain uses TRBV7-9 with TRBJ1-1, with unresolved D. V was pared by 6 bases and J by 9 bases, with 11 bases between. This CDR3 spans 11 amino acids. Germline V CDR1 and CDR2: SEHNR, FQNEAQ (reference sequence). The CDR3 DNA reads TGTGCCAGCAGGACCGAAATTAAAGCTTTCTTT. It translates to CASRTEIKAFF.

The chain couples TRBV28 to TRBJ1-3; no firm D call. Germline V gives CDR1 MDHEN, CDR2 SYDVKM. CDR3 length equals 14 residues. V dropped 4 bases and J dropped 0 bases, with 7 bases sitting between them. The DNA of the CDR3 is TGTGCCAGCAGTTCCGATTACTCTGGAAACACCATATATTTT. Translation gives CASSSDYSGNTIYF. Full variable domain (rest looked up from reference TRBV28 and TRBJ1-3): DVKVTQSSRYLVKRTGEKVFLECVQDMDHENMFWYRQDPGLGLRLIYFSYDVKMKEKGDIPEGYSVSREKKERFSLILESASTNQTSMYLCASSSDYSGNTIYFGEGSWLTVV.

V usage is TRBV6-1 and J usage is TRBJ1-1, with D unclear. There are 14 residues in the CDR3. Deletions cut 1 base from V and 4 bases from J, with 10 bases between. CDR1 and CDR2 from the germline V gene are MNHNS and SASEGT. CDR3 loop: CASSEDLRTTEAFF. The CDR3 DNA sequence: TGTGCCAGCAGTGAAGATTTACGGACCACTGAAGCTTTCTTT.

The chain couples TRBV4-1 to TRBJ1-2; the match to TRBD1 covers 9 bases. The V and J ends lost 1 base and 5 bases, in that order; junction bases with no gene match: 8. Germline assignment: CDR1 MGHRA and CDR2 YSYEKL. The CDR3 runs 16 residues. This CDR3 reads CASSQGGGQGIYGYTF. In DNA form, the CDR3 reads TGCGCCAGCAGCCAAGGGGGGGGACAGGGAATTTATGGCTACACCTTC.

This chain links TRBV29-1 with TRBJ2-3; TRBD1 matches at 8 bases. Germline CDR1 is SQVTM and CDR2 is ANQGSEA. This CDR3 is built from 13 residues. J was trimmed by 7 bases and V by 7 bases; bases with no gene match: 10. CDR3 loop: CSARTGNPNTQYF. The CDR3 nucleotides read TGCAGCGCCAGGACAGGGAATCCGAATACGCAGTATTTT.

This chain links TRBV28 with TRBJ2-6; a possible D gene is TRBD1 (6 bases). With 10 bases removed from V and 4 bases from J, the gap between germline ends came to 14 bases. The CDR3 has 14 residues. Germline V gene data show CDR1 as MDHEN and CDR2 as SYDVKM. The CDR3 sequence: CATIPGDGANVLTF. For the CDR3, the DNA is TGTGCCACCATTCCAGGGGACGGGGCCAACGTCCTGACTTTC.